These 26 T cell receptor beta chains came from one sample sequenced in a study of cytomegalovirus exposure and HLA in healthy donors. Method: immunoSEQ multiplex PCR; TCRdb's copy keeps in-frame clones and lacks some. Of 200,000 to 300,000 clones in the sample, less than 95% were seen once. Specimen: PBMCs. These receptors were obtained from a woman in her thirties in good health and CMV-seronegative.

The chain recombines TRBV28 with TRBJ2-5, with TRBD2 matching over 10 bases. Germline V lookup: CDR1 MDHEN, CDR2 SYDVKM. The trim removed 1 base at V and 2 bases at J, leaving 7 bases unmatched. The length of the CDR3 is 17 residues. The chain's CDR3 is CASSLYRLAGEQETQYF. Written as DNA, the CDR3 is TGTGCCAGCAGTTTATATCGCCTAGCGGGAGAGCAAGAGACCCAGTACTTC.

The V call is TRBV7-9, the J call TRBJ2-1; D possibly matches TRBD1 or TRBD2 (5 bases each). CDR1 is SEHNR, CDR2 FQNEAQ, per germline (reference sequence). CDR3 size: 13 residues. V lost 1 base and J 7 bases, leaving 8 bases between the germline ends. The CDR3 loop reads CASSLEGRNEQFF. The CDR3 region has the DNA TGTGCCAGCAGCTTAGAGGGGAGAAATGAGCAGTTCTTC. Full variable domain (outside the CDR3, taken from reference TRBV7-9 and TRBJ2-1): DTGVSQNPRHKITKRGQNVTFRCDPISEHNRLYWYRQTLGQGPEFLTYFQNEAQLEKSRLLSDRFSAERPKGSFSTLEIQRTEQGDSAMYLCASSLEGRNEQFFGPGTRLTVL.

The chain combines TRBV11-2 with TRBJ2-3; D unclear. This CDR3 comprises 14 residues. Germline V gene sequence: CDR1 SGHAT, CDR2 FQNNGV. The V end was cut by 4 bases, the J end by 2 bases, with 10 bases between. The CDR3 nucleotides are TGTGCCAGCAGCTCCATCCGTCTCACAGATACGCAGTATTTT. As protein: CASSSIRLTDTQYF.

The rearrangement links TRBV5-1 to TRBJ1-2, with TRBD1 identical over 9 bases. V lost 4 bases and J lost 6; bases outside the gene matches: 4. Germline assignment: CDR1 SGHRS and CDR2 YFSETQ. The length of the CDR3 is 13 residues. The CDR3 sequence: CASSMDRGHGYTF. CDR3 nucleotide sequence: TGCGCCAGCAGCATGGACAGGGGCCATGGCTACACCTTC. The full variable domain, its missing parts supplied by reference TRBV5-1 and TRBJ1-2, is KAGVTQTPRYLIKTRGQQVTLSCSPISGHRSVSWYQQTPGQGLQFLFEYFSETQRNKGNFPGRFSGRQFSNSRSEMNVSTLELGDSALYLCASSMDRGHGYTFGSGTRLTVV.

The rearrangement joins TRBV7-6 to TRBJ1-3; perhaps TRBD1 as D (6 bases). Looked up from germline, CDR1 is SGHVS and CDR2 is FNYEAQ. The CDR3 consists of 18 residues. Deletions cut 2 bases from V and 2 bases from J, with 19 bases between. This CDR3 is CASSLNRESPSAGNTIYF. The CDR3 DNA follows: TGTGCCAGCAGCTTAAACAGGGAAAGTCCTTCTGCTGGAAACACCATATATTTT.

This chain uses TRBV7-2 with TRBJ1-2; 10 positions agree with TRBD1. The CDR3 is 14 residues long. With 4 bases clipped from V and 3 bases from J, the junction kept 2 bases outside the gene matches. The germline V gene encodes CDR1 SGHTA and CDR2 FQGNSA. CDR3 in amino acids: CASSSGTGDYGYTF. CDR3 DNA: TGTGCCAGCAGCTCCGGGACAGGGGACTATGGCTACACCTTC.

V and J are TRBV14 and TRBJ2-1, with D tentatively TRBD2 (5 bases). Germline CDR1 reads SGHDN; CDR2 reads FVKESK. Trimming removed 1 base from V and 4 bases from J, with 8 bases in between. This CDR3 has 14 residues. The CDR3 bases are TGTGCCAGCAGCCAAGTGAGCGGATACAATGAGCAGTTCTTC. Translated: CASSQVSGYNEQFF.

The rearrangement links TRBV30 to TRBJ2-7; D may be TRBD1 (6 bases). The CDR3 has 16 amino acids. Trimming left V 1 base short and J 2 bases short, with 18 bases between. Germline V CDR1 and CDR2: GTSNPN, SVGIG (reference sequence). Here the CDR3 reads CAWSALTGTKPYEQYF. As DNA, the CDR3 is TGTGCCTGGAGTGCCCTGACAGGAACGAAGCCCTACGAGCAGTACTTC. The full variable domain, rest sourced from reference TRBV30 and TRBJ2-7, is SQTIHQWPATLVQPVGSPLSLECTVEGTSNPNLYWYRQAAGRGLQLLFYSVGIGQISSEVPQNLSASRPQDRQFILSSKKLLLSDSGFYLCAWSALTGTKPYEQYFGPGTRLTVT.

The gene calls are TRBV4-1 and TRBJ2-1; 9 bases match TRBD2. Trimming cost V 2 bases and J 1 base; bases outside gene matches: 3. The CDR3 has 16 residues. Germline V gives CDR1 MGHRA, CDR2 YSYEKL. CDR3 bases: TGCGCCAGCAGCCAACTAGGACTAGCGTCCTACAATGAGCAGTTCTTC. Translation: CASSQLGLASYNEQFF.

V usage is TRBV30 and J usage is TRBJ2-3, with TRBD1 matching over 9 bases. With V trimmed by 5 bases and J by 3 bases, 12 bases remained unmatched. Germline loops: CDR1 GTSNPN, CDR2 SVGIG (reference sequence). This CDR3 comprises 16 residues. The CDR3 region is CAWGSNRDRATDTQYF. CDR3 coding DNA: TGTGCCTGGGGCTCTAACCGGGACAGGGCGACAGATACGCAGTATTTT.

The J gene is TRBJ1-1, the V gene TRBV4-2; D is ambiguous. V was pared by 0 bases and J by 7 bases, with 12 bases between. The CDR3 extends over 14 amino acids. Germline V gives CDR1 LGHNA, CDR2 YNFKEQ. This CDR3 is CASSQDTRALEAFF. In DNA form, the CDR3 reads TGTGCCAGCAGCCAAGATACCCGAGCCCTTGAAGCTTTCTTT.

The chain employs TRBV6-5 and TRBJ2-7, with D perhaps TRBD2 (5 bases). CDR3 length: 14 amino acids. CDR1 is MNHEY and CDR2 is SVGAGI in the germline V gene. V was cut by 8 bases and J by 3 bases, with 17 bases left in between. CDR3 coding DNA: TGTGCCAGCTCAGCAGGAAGAGGGATCTACGAGCAGTACTTC. Amino acids: CASSAGRGIYEQYF.

This chain links TRBV6-1 with TRBJ1-2; D is possibly TRBD1 (6 bases). Germline CDR1 is MNHNS and CDR2 is SASEGT. The CDR3 runs to 13 residues. The V end was cut by 7 bases, the J end by 6 bases, with 15 bases between. CDR3 loop: CASTKQGGDGYTF. The CDR3 coding sequence is TGTGCCAGCACCAAACAGGGAGGCGATGGCTACACCTTC.

The genes are TRBV6-1 and TRBJ2-1; possible D gene TRBD2, 5 bases. Germline V CDR1 and CDR2: MNHNS, SASEGT. The CDR3 has 14 amino acids. V lost 0 bases and J lost 4, with 7 bases in between. This CDR3 is CASSEAEDYNEQFF. In nucleotides, the CDR3 is TGTGCCAGCAGTGAAGCGGAGGATTACAATGAGCAGTTCTTC.

CDR3: CASSQGGALSGNTIYF. The CDR3 DNA sequence: TGCGCCAGCAGCCAAGGAGGGGCCCTCTCTGGAAACACCATATATTTT. This chain joins TRBV4-1 and TRBJ1-3; TRBD1 is a possible D gene (5 bases). The CDR3 is 16 amino acids. Between the trimmed V and J ends, which lost 1 base and 0 bases, there was a span of 10 bases. Per the germline V gene, CDR1 is MGHRA and CDR2 is YSYEKL.

This chain joins TRBV18 and TRBJ2-3, with 7 positions matching TRBD1. J gave up 0 bases and V 6 bases, and 6 bases lay outside the gene matches. The CDR3 covers 15 residues. Germline values: CDR1 KGHSH, CDR2 LQKENI. The CDR3 sequence is CASSRDSFSTDTQYF. In DNA form, the CDR3 reads TGTGCCAGCTCCAGGGACAGCTTTAGCACAGATACGCAGTATTTT. The whole variable domain, remainder taken from reference TRBV18 and TRBJ2-3, is NAGVMQNPRHLVRRRGQEARLRCSPMKGHSHVYWYRQLPEEGLKFMVYLQKENIIDESGMPKERFSAEFPKEGPSILRIQQVVRGDSAAYFCASSRDSFSTDTQYFGPGTRLTVL.

This clone occurred a few times. The chain carries TRBV6-4 and TRBJ2-7; 10 nucleotides line up with TRBD2. The germline V gene encodes CDR1 MRHNA and CDR2 SNTAGT. This CDR3 has 20 residues. V lost 4 bases, J lost 2 bases, and 20 bases stayed unmatched. The DNA of the CDR3 is TGTGCCAGCAGTGTACCCGGGACTAGCGATTACACTACAAACCCCTACGAGCAGTACTTC. It is translated as CASSVPGTSDYTTNPYEQYF.

This chain connects TRBV6-6 to TRBJ2-7; TRBD1 agrees at 11 bases. The length of the CDR3 is 16 residues. The V gene's germline CDR1 is MNHNY and CDR2 SVGAGI (reference sequence). Trimming removed 2 bases from V and 2 bases from J; junction bases left unmatched: 5. This CDR3 reads CASSYAPGQGAYEQYF. CDR3 sequence (DNA): TGTGCCAGCAGTTACGCTCCGGGACAGGGGGCCTACGAGCAGTACTTC.

V usage is TRBV29-1 and J usage is TRBJ2-1; 7 bases map to TRBD1. V trimming: 5 bases; J trimming: 7 bases; junction bases outside the gene matches: 2. Germline CDR1 reads SQVTM; CDR2 reads ANQGSEA. The CDR3 loop spans 11 amino acids. The CDR3 nucleotides are TGCAGCGTTCCGACAGGGAATGAGCAGTTCTTC. Protein sequence: CSVPTGNEQFF.

The DNA for the CDR3 is TGTGCCAGCAGGGGAGGGATAGTGGGCAATCAGCCCCAGCATTTT. Its translation is CASRGGIVGNQPQHF. The V gene is TRBV2, the J gene TRBJ1-5; D uncertain. Germline V gene sequence: CDR1 SNHLY, CDR2 FYNNEI. Trimming cost V 6 bases and J 2 bases, with 14 bases left between them. The CDR3 runs 15 residues.

The chain uses TRBV7-8 and TRBJ2-7; D is unclear. The germline V and J ends were trimmed by 5 bases and 2 bases, with 7 bases remaining between them. The germline CDR1 and CDR2 sequences are SGHVS and FQNEAQ. The CDR3 runs 12 residues. In DNA form, the CDR3 reads TGTGCCAGCAGCGCAATGACCTACGAGCAGTACTTC. Translating it yields CASSAMTYEQYF.

The chain recombines TRBV28 with TRBJ2-7; 8 nucleotides align to TRBD1. This CDR3 comprises 14 residues. Germline V gives CDR1 MDHEN, CDR2 SYDVKM. V lost 3 bases to trimming and J lost 5 bases; unmatched junction nucleotides: 6. The CDR3 bases are TGTGCCAGCAGTTTTGGACAGGGTTTGAACGAGCAGTACTTC. It encodes CASSFGQGLNEQYF.

This sequence joins TRBV19 and TRBJ1-2, with D possibly being TRBD1 (5 bases). Trimming pared 4 bases from V and 5 bases from J, leaving 11 bases between. The length of the CDR3 is 13 residues. Germline V gives CDR1 LNHDA, CDR2 SQIVND (reference sequence). CDR3 nucleotides: TGTGCCAGTAGTAACGGGACCTCGTATGGCTACACCTTC. This codes for CASSNGTSYGYTF.

The chain is built from TRBV6-5 and TRBJ2-7; no firm D call. V was cut by 6 bases and J by 0 bases, with 15 bases left in between. Per the germline V gene, CDR1 is MNHEY and CDR2 is SVGAGI. The CDR3 sequence is 15 residues long. CDR3 sequence reads: CASRPDGYSSYEQYF. The CDR3 DNA follows: TGTGCCAGCAGGCCAGACGGTTATAGCTCCTACGAGCAGTACTTC.

The V gene is TRBV19, the J gene TRBJ2-7, with a weak D call TRBD1 (5 bases). The CDR3 has 14 residues. Germline V gene data show CDR1 as LNHDA and CDR2 as SQIVND (reference sequence). Trimming pared 4 bases from V and 4 bases from J, leaving 14 bases between. CDR3 in amino acids: CASSTHWTIYEQYF. The CDR3 coding sequence is TGTGCCAGTAGTACACACTGGACAATTTACGAGCAGTACTTC.

The chain's CDR3 is CASSVEGLADEQFF. The CDR3 DNA is TGTGCCAGCAGCGTAGAGGGACTAGCGGATGAGCAGTTCTTC. The chain combines TRBV9 with TRBJ2-1; TRBD2 agrees at 11 bases. V trimming: 0 bases; J trimming: 8 bases; junction bases outside the gene matches: 1. CDR3 length: 14 residues. CDR1 and CDR2 from the germline V gene are SGDLS and YYNGEE.